Below are 20 T cell receptor beta chains sequenced from a single sample in a study of T-cell memory formation after mild COVID-19. TCRdb passed the 5' RACE reads through MiXCR, listing each CDR3 protein once. The repertoire includes 500,000 to 600,000 distinct CDR3 sequences, 18% of them detected once, and around 12% sits in the top ten. The specimen was PBMCs or a T cell subset sorted from them (not recorded which). These receptors originate from an adult woman who had mild COVID-19 (a few samples of this study predate the infection). Cell type and time point are not known.

There are a few counts of this clonotype. V and J are TRBV7-8 and TRBJ1-5; weak D call: TRBD1 (5 bases). V shed 2 bases and J shed 6 bases, with 11 bases lying between them. The CDR3 has 14 amino acids. Germline CDR1 is SGHVS and CDR2 is FQNEAQ. The CDR3 DNA is TGTGCCAGCAGCTTATCGGGGACGGCTCAGCCCCAGCATTTT. Translation: CASSLSGTAQPQHF. Supplemented by reference TRBV7-8 and TRBJ1-5, the full variable domain reads GAGVSQSPRYKVAKRGQDVALRCDPISGHVSLFWYQQALGQGPEFLTYFQNEAQLDKSGLPSDRFFAERPEGSVSTLKIQRTQQEDSAVYLCASSLSGTAQPQHFGDGTRLSIL.

This clonotype was seen more than once but under ten times. The V gene is TRBV30, the J gene TRBJ2-3, with TRBD2 matching 9 bases. V lost 4 bases and J lost 2; bases outside the gene matches: 10. The CDR3 has 16 residues. Looked up from germline, CDR1 is GTSNPN and CDR2 is SVGIG (reference sequence). CDR3: CAWMGFLAGYTDTQYF. CDR3 DNA: TGTGCCTGGATGGGCTTCCTAGCGGGGTACACAGATACGCAGTATTTT.

The chain has TRBV15 and TRBJ2-7; no clear D gene. V was shortened by 0 bases and J by 1 base, with 13 bases between the two germline ends. The germline CDR1 and CDR2 sequences are LNHNV and YYDKDF (reference sequence). This CDR3 spans 16 amino acids. CDR3 amino acids: CATSRDWKGLSYEQYF. The CDR3 DNA follows: TGTGCCACCAGCAGAGATTGGAAAGGTCTTTCCTACGAGCAGTACTTC.

There are a few counts of this clonotype. This sequence joins TRBV29-1 and TRBJ2-5; tentatively, D is TRBD2 (6 bases). The CDR3 consists of 13 residues. Trimming stripped 6 bases from V and 0 bases from J, with 11 bases between. Germline values: CDR1 SQVTM, CDR2 ANQGSEA. Here the CDR3 reads CSVLSGDQETQYF. CDR3 bases: TGCAGCGTCCTGTCGGGGGACCAAGAGACCCAGTACTTC.

This clonotype was seen at least ten times. This chain connects TRBV5-1 to TRBJ1-2; maybe TRBD1 (6 bases). The CDR3 has 13 residues. The ends were cut back, 0 bases at V and 3 bases at J, with 6 bases in the middle. Germline CDR1 is SGHRS and CDR2 is YFSETQ. CDR3 sequence (DNA): TGCGCCAGCAGCTTGGGACAGGACTATGGCTACACCTTC. Its protein product is CASSLGQDYGYTF.

The chain links TRBV12-3 or TRBV12-4 to TRBJ1-5, with TRBD1 identical over 12 bases. V dropped 5 bases and J dropped 7; count of bases not matched to a gene: 6. This CDR3 is 15 amino acids long. The CDR3 region is CASSRDRGPGQPQHF. Here the CDR3 DNA reads TGTGCCAGCAGTAGGGACAGGGGGCCGGGACAGCCCCAGCATTTT.

There are a few counts of this clonotype. This chain links TRBV11-2 with TRBJ2-3; 8 bases fit TRBD2. CDR3 length equals 14 residues. The V gene's germline CDR1 is SGHAT and CDR2 FQNNGV. The V gene end was trimmed by 5 bases and the J gene end by 2 bases; junction bases not matched to a gene: 3. CDR3 loop: CASSREGDTDTQYF. The CDR3 DNA is TGTGCCAGCAGCCGGGAGGGCGACACAGATACGCAGTATTTT. The whole variable domain, filled in from reference TRBV11-2 and TRBJ2-3, reads EAGVAQSPRYKIIEKRQSVAFWCNPISGHATLYWYQQILGQGPKLLIQFQNNGVVDDSQLPKDRFSAERLKGVDSTLKIQPAKLEDSAVYLCASSREGDTDTQYFGPGTRLTVL.

This clonotype was seen only a few times. DNA for the CDR3: TGTGCCAGCAGCCCCACTAGCGGGGGGCACCAAGAGACCCAGTACTTC. Translation gives CASSPTSGGHQETQYF. The V call is TRBV7-7, the J call TRBJ2-5, with 12 bases that match TRBD2. There are 16 residues in the CDR3. J lost 0 bases, V lost 5 bases, and 4 bases had no gene match. CDR1 is SSHAT, CDR2 FNYEAQ, per germline (reference sequence).

This clonotype was seen a handful of times. This chain's CDR3 is CSVDSSGGYNEQFF. In nucleotides, the CDR3 is TGCAGCGTTGATTCTAGCGGGGGATACAATGAGCAGTTCTTC. The chain couples TRBV29-1 to TRBJ2-1; 10 bases are a match to TRBD2. The CDR3 covers 14 residues. The ends lost 3 bases at V and 4 bases at J; junction bases unmatched: 3. From germline, CDR1 is SQVTM and CDR2 ANQGSEA.

In its sample, this clonotype was seen many times. The V and J genes are TRBV7-6 and TRBJ1-1; 7 bases fit TRBD1. Germline V gives CDR1 SGHVS, CDR2 FNYEAQ. The V and J ends lost 5 bases and 0 bases, in that order; junction bases with no gene match: 6. This CDR3 contains 15 residues. The CDR3 DNA sequence: TGTGCCAGCAGCCCGGGACAGATGCTGAACACTGAAGCTTTCTTT. It yields the protein CASSPGQMLNTEAFF.

The gene calls are TRBV29-1 and TRBJ2-7, with 8 bases identical to TRBD1. V lost 4 bases and J lost 5; bases outside the gene matches: 16. Germline-derived CDR1 and CDR2 are SQVTM and ANQGSEA. The CDR3 length is 16 residues. The CDR3 nucleotides read TGCAGCGTTGCGGCCCCTGGACAGGGTGGGTCCCACGAGCAGTACTTC. Its protein is CSVAAPGQGGSHEQYF.

There are a few counts of this clonotype. This chain links TRBV7-3 with TRBJ2-1, with 8 bases aligning to TRBD2. Germline CDR1 and CDR2: SGHTA and FQGTGA. The CDR3 totals 14 residues. J lost 9 bases, V lost 6 bases, and 10 bases had no gene match. In nucleotides, the CDR3 is TGTGCCAGCAGTCCAGCGGGGGCTACGGGTGAGCAGTTCTTC. Translating gives CASSPAGATGEQFF.

The J gene is TRBJ2-2, the V gene TRBV5-1, with unresolved D. The V and J ends lost 0 bases and 6 bases respectively, with 9 bases between them. Germline CDR1 reads SGHRS; CDR2 reads YFSETQ. CDR3 length: 14 amino acids. The CDR3 bases are TGCGCCAGCAGCTTGGATCGTGGGCCCGGGGAGCTGTTTTTT. This encodes CASSLDRGPGELFF.

This clonotype was detected ten times or more. The chain has TRBV6-5 and TRBJ2-2; TRBD1 matches 9 bases. The CDR3 runs 15 residues. Germline V gene lookup returns CDR1 MNHEY and CDR2 SVGAGI. V lost 5 bases and J lost 5; bases outside the gene matches: 6. CDR3 nucleotides: TGTGCCAGCAGTGCCGGACAGGGGAGAACCGGGGAGCTGTTTTTT. This translates into CASSAGQGRTGELFF.

This chain uses TRBV5-5 with TRBJ1-5; D is undetermined. The CDR3 has 14 residues. With 3 bases removed from V and 4 bases from J, the gap between germline ends came to 11 bases. In germline, CDR1 is SGHKS, CDR2 YYEKEE (reference sequence). CDR3 nucleotides: TGTGCCAGCAGCTCCTCTTTGGGTAATCAGCCCCAGCATTTT. It codes for CASSSSLGNQPQHF. The full variable domain, with the rest looked up from reference TRBV5-5 and TRBJ1-5, is DAGVTQSPTHLIKTRGQQVTLRCSPISGHKSVSWYQQVLGQGPQFIFQYYEKEERGRGNFPDRFSARQFPNYSSELNVNALLLGDSALYLCASSSSLGNQPQHFGDGTRLSIL.

This clonotype was detected ten times or more. The chain links TRBV5-5 to TRBJ2-3, with 8 bases matching TRBD1. The CDR3 is made up of 14 amino acids. Germline V lookup: CDR1 SGHKS, CDR2 YYEKEE (reference sequence). V gave up 3 bases and J gave up 3 bases; unmatched junction bases: 3. Written as DNA, the CDR3 is TGTGCCAGCAGCTATGGACAGGGAACAGATACGCAGTATTTT. Translated: CASSYGQGTDTQYF.

This clonotype was recorded a few times. CDR3 nucleotide sequence: TGTGCCAGCAGTTTCACAATGAGCTCCTATAATTCACCCCTCCACTTT. Protein: CASSFTMSSYNSPLHF. This chain connects TRBV12-3 or TRBV12-4 to TRBJ1-6; D not certain. V lost 3 bases and J lost 0, with 9 bases in between. This CDR3 has 16 residues.

This clonotype occurred a few times. V and J are TRBV18 and TRBJ2-3; D possibly corresponds to TRBD2 (6 bases). CDR1 KGHSH and CDR2 LQKENI come from the germline V gene. This CDR3 is 17 amino acids long. Trimming removed 3 bases at V and 2 bases at J, with 18 bases between. Here the CDR3 reads CASSPLVASGFTDTQYF. The CDR3 DNA sequence: TGTGCCAGCTCACCCCTGGTGGCGAGCGGGTTCACAGATACGCAGTATTTT.

There are a few counts of this clonotype. The CDR3 reads CASSSGQGAMNTEAFF. The CDR3 DNA sequence: TGCGCCAGCAGCTCCGGACAGGGAGCCATGAACACTGAAGCTTTCTTT. The chain joins TRBV5-1 to TRBJ1-1; the match to TRBD1 covers 8 bases. Germline V gives CDR1 SGHRS, CDR2 YFSETQ. The CDR3 sequence is 16 residues long. V trimming: 3 bases; J trimming: 0 bases; junction bases outside the gene matches: 7.

This clonotype was detected a few times. The chain combines TRBV6-5 with TRBJ1-1; 8 bases map to TRBD1. The CDR3 contains 15 residues. Trimming at V came to 0 bases and at J to 7 bases, leaving 7 bases not matched to a gene. The germline gives CDR1 MNHEY, CDR2 SVGAGI. The chain's CDR3 is CASSYSGRGPYEAFF. The CDR3 DNA follows: TGTGCCAGCAGTTACTCGGGCAGGGGGCCTTATGAAGCTTTCTTT.